This T cell receptor (beta chain) was profiled in a study of early T cells in non-severe SARS-CoV-2 infection. This clonotype was recorded many times. TCRdb recomputed calls from the 5' RACE reads with MiXCR, one row per CDR3 protein. The table includes about 58,000 distinct CDR3 sequences, over 9.5% detected once. Germline V gene data show CDR1 as LNHNV and CDR2 as YYDKDF (reference sequence). V was shortened by 0 bases and J by 0 bases, with 9 bases between the two germline ends. CDR3 length: 16 amino acids. The gene calls are TRBV15 and TRBJ2-4; D may be TRBD2 (6 bases). The receptor comes from an adult who was a healthcare worker with PCR-confirmed SARS-CoV-2 infection or an uninfected control (not recorded which). The sample comprised whole blood. CDR3 amino acids: CATSRDWRGAKNIQYF. The CDR3 nucleotides read TGTGCCACCAGCAGAGATTGGAGGGGAGCCAAAAACATTCAGTACTTC. Full variable domain (missing parts from reference TRBV15 and TRBJ2-4): DAMVIQNPRYQVTQFGKPVTLSCSQTLNHNVMYWYQQKSSQAPKLLFHYYDKDFNNEADTPDNFQSRRPNTSFCFLDIRSPGLGDTAMYLCATSRDWRGAKNIQYFGAGTRLSVL.